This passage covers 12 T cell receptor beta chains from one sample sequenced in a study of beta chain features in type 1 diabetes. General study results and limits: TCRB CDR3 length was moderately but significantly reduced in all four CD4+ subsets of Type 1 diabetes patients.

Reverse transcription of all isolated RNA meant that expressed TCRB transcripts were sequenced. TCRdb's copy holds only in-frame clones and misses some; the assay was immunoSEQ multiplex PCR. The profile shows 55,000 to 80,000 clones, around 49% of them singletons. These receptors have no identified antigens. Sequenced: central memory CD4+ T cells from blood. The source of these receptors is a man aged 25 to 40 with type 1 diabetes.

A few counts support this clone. The CDR3 sequence: CASSLADRVTDTQYF. The CDR3 DNA sequence: TGTGCCAGCAGCTTGGCGGACAGAGTCACAGATACGCAGTATTTT. The chain is built from TRBV5-4 and TRBJ2-3, with D perhaps matching TRBD1 (6 bases). The CDR3 consists of 15 residues. Germline V lookup: CDR1 SGHNT, CDR2 YYREEE (reference sequence). The V gene lost 0 bases and the J gene lost 2 bases, with 10 bases spanning the gap. The variable domain in full, completed from reference TRBV5-4 and TRBJ2-3, reads ETGVTQSPTHLIKTRGQQVTLRCSSQSGHNTVSWYQQALGQGPQFIFQYYREEENGRGNFPPRFSGLQFPNYSSELNVNALELDDSALYLCASSLADRVTDTQYFGPGTRLTVL.

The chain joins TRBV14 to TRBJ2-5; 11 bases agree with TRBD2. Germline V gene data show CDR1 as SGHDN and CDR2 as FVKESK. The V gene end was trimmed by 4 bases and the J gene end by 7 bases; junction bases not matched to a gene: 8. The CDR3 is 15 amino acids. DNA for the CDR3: TGTGCCAGCAGCCTCCGACTAGCGGGGTCCGGGACCCAGTACTTC. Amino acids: CASSLRLAGSGTQYF.

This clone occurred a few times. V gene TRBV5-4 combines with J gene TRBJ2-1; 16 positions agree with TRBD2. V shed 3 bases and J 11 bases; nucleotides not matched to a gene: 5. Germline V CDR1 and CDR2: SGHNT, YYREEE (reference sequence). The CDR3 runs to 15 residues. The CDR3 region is CASSSPGLAGGQQFF. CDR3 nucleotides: TGTGCCAGCAGCTCCCCGGGACTAGCGGGGGGGCAGCAGTTCTTC.

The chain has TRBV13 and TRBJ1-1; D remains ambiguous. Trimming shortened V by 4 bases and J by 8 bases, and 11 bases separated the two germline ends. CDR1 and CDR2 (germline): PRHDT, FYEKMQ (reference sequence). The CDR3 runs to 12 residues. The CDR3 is CASSSFDGEAFF. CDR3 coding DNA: TGTGCCAGCAGCTCTTTTGACGGGGAAGCTTTCTTT.

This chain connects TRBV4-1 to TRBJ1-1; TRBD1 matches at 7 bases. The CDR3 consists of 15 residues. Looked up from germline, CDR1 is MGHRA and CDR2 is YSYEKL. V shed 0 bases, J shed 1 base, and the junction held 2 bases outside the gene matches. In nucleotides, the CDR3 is TGCGCCAGCAGCCAAGAACAGGGGAAGAACACTGAAGCTTTCTTT. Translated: CASSQEQGKNTEAFF.

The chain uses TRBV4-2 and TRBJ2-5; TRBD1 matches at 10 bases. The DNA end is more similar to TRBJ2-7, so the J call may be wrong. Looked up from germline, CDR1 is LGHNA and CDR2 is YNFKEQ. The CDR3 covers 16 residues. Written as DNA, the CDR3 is TGTGCCAGCAGCCAAGTTTGGGACAGGGGCTCCTACGAGCAGTACTTC. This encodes CASSQVWDRGSYEQYF.

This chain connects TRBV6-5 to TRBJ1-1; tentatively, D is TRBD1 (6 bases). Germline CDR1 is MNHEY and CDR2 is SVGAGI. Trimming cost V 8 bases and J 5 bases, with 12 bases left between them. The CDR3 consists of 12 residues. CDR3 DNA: TGTGCCAGCGCGGGGGCGCGAACTGAAGCTTTCTTT. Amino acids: CASAGARTEAFF.

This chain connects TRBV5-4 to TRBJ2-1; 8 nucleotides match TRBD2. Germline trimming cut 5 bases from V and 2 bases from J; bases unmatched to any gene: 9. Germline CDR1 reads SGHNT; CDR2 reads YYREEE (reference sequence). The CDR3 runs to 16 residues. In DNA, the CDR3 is TGTGCCAGCAGTTCGGGAGGGGGGGGGCCCTACAATGAGCAGTTCTTC. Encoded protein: CASSSGGGGPYNEQFF.

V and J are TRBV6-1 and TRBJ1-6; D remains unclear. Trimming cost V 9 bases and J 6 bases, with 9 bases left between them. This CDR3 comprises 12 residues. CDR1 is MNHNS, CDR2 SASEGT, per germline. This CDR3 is CASLGSNSPLHF. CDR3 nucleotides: TGTGCCAGTCTAGGGAGTAATTCACCCCTCCACTTT.

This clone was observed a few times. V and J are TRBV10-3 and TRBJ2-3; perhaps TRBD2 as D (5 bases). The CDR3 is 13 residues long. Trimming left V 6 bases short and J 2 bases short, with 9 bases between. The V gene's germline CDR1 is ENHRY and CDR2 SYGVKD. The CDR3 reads CAISSGYTDTQYF. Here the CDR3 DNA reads TGTGCCATCAGCTCGGGATACACAGATACGCAGTATTTT.

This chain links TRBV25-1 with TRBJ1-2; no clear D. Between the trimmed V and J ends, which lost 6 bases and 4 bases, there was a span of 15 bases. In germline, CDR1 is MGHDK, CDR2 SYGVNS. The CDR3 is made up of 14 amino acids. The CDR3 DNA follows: TGTGCCAGCAGCGAACTGGGAGGCGGCTATGGCTACACCTTC. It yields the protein CASSELGGGYGYTF.

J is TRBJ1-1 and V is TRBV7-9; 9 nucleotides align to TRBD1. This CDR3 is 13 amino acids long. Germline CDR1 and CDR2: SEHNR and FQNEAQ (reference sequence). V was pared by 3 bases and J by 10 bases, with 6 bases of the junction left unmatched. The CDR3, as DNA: TGTGCCAGCAGCTTGGGGACAGGGTCCCCAGCTTTCTTT. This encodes CASSLGTGSPAFF.